The source of this T cell receptor (beta chain) is a study of radiotherapy plus CTLA-4 blockade in lung cancer. General observations from the study: Radiotherapy was combined with ipilimumab, and tumor-derived TCR clones then expanded in blood.

A note on this clone: Its specificity is unknown. Relative to the germline gene, one junction end is altered; a read error may explain this.

Germline V gene lookup returns CDR1 SSHAT and CDR2 FNYEAQ (reference sequence). CDR3 length: 14 amino acids. Only in-frame clones appear in the TCRdb table, and some are missing; sequencing was by immunoSEQ multiplex PCR. The sample lists some 51,000 clones, 75% to 85% occurring once. Patients had chemo-refractory metastatic non-small-cell lung cancer and received focal radiation plus CTLA-4 blockade that used ipilimumab. Sequenced here: peripheral blood, sampled from a patient treated with radiotherapy plus ipilimumab. This sequence was found in a human donor with non-small cell lung cancer who had a complete response to radiotherapy plus ipilimumab. This chain connects TRBV7-7 to TRBJ2-1, with 7 bases fitting TRBD1. Here the CDR3 reads CASSLGGLYNEQFF. DNA of the CDR3: TGTGCTAGCAGCTTAGGGGGCCTTTACAATGAGCAGTTCTTC.